This record concerns one T cell receptor (beta chain) sequence. This clonotype was counted ten times or more. No cognate antigen has been identified for it. Base qualities are not at hand, and no much larger clone is one base apart. V and J are truncated by 5 bases and 1 base respectively, leaving an intervening sequence of 14 bases. CDR1 MDHEN and CDR2 SYDVKM are derived from the germline V gene. The CDR3 sequence holds 15 residues, the cysteine and phenylalanine included. Only CDR3 DNA remains: 45 bases, in frame from the first base. Hyperthyroidism patients were aged 18 to 65 years and newly diagnosed, with disease duration of less than 2 months. Exclusion was applied to patients with uncontrolled infections, other autoimmune diseases, pregnancy or lactation. Diagnoses relied on clinical symptoms, serum thyroxine and TRAb, thyroid ultrasound and orbital computed tomography. For progressor patients, blood was drawn at the first diagnosis of hyperthyroidism, before any ophthalmopathy symptoms had appeared. PBMCs were separated from 7.5 to 10 ml of fresh peripheral blood using Ficoll-Paque density gradient centrifugation. Progressor patients were first diagnosed with Graves' hyperthyroidism and then developed ophthalmopathy during follow-up. Trizol reagent was used to extract total RNA, and RNA quality was then checked on an Agilent 2100 Bioanalyzer.

The TCR beta CDR3 regions were amplified from RNA transcripts. The TCR CDR3 was subjected to a first round of RT-PCR using the HTBI primer set and the Qiagen OneStep RT-PCR kit. Libraries were constructed in a second round of multiplex PCR, after which size selection and purification were carried out. Paired-end sequencing of the libraries was performed with 100 bp reads on an Illumina HiSeq2000. In the authors' own workflow: SOAPnuke was used to process the raw data, removing reads that contained adapters or uncalled bases, had a mean Phred below 15, or lacked an exact match to the constant primer or identifier. High-quality paired reads were merged using COPE v1.2.5, and each unique nucleotide sequence was defined as a clonotype. MiTCR v1.1 was used to align clonotypes to the IMGT TRBV, TRBD and TRBJ reference segments. The analysis included only V-J combinations with a frequency above 0.0001, which together covered approximately 99% of the repertoires. A TCS score was defined as the ratio of F50 (clonal expansion) to E x V (chaos), with BLOSUM62-based TCRdist applied between CDR3 peptides within each V-J. Welch's t-statistics and random forest reduced several hundred V-J features to 13, which were used in a naive Bayes classifier (R e1071). The public reads were reprocessed in TCRdb via fastp at Q25 and MiXCR, keeping in-frame beta chains. Entries that share a CDR3 protein sequence are merged under the most common genes and DNA. The V and J calls and clone size are TCRdb's, not the authors'. Within this sample are about 380,000 distinct CDR3 sequences, with roughly 14% of them counted one time only. Clones ranked in the top ten supply roughly 20% of the sample.

This entry belongs to a study of T cells in Graves' hyperthyroidism and ophthalmopathy (dated by TCRdb to between 2018 and 2021). For the wider study: Peripheral blood samples were taken at initial diagnosis, before any treatment was given. Prospective prediction of ophthalmopathy was tested in an independent validation cohort of 18 to 20 hyperthyroidism patients and 17 patients who later progressed to ophthalmopathy. The study also compared thyroid tissue and blood T-cell repertoires from roughly 6 Graves' hyperthyroidism patients. Once sampling was done, hyperthyroidism patients were given methimazole at a starting dose of 30 mg daily, whereas ophthalmopathy patients were given high-dose intravenous methylprednisolone. The roughly 99 discovery patients were divided at random into training and test sets in a 7:3 ratio. TCR V-J signatures able to tell the groups apart were searched for in a discovery cohort of about a hundred patients, of whom 43 had Graves' ophthalmopathy and around 58 had stable Graves' hyperthyroidism. The paper reports TCR Vbeta CDR3 sequencing of over 130 peripheral blood samples: around 41 ophthalmopathy, around 80 hyperthyroidism and around 17 progressor patients.

Study-level results and caveats: In validation, progression to ophthalmopathy was predicted by the model with more than 65% sensitivity and 72% to 85% specificity, a median of 6.5 months before onset. Blood samples also contained most of the expanded thyroid clonotypes (frequency above 0.001), which suggests that blood repertoires may reflect thyroid immune responses. A 13 V-J signature model separated ophthalmopathy from stable hyperthyroidism, with approximately 87% sensitivity and about 81% specificity in cross-validation and 80%/75% in testing. No statistical method was used to fix the sample size in advance, and group allocation was not hidden from the investigators.

Recombination connected TRBV28 to TRBJ1-1; no confident D gene assignment can be made. This clonotype originated in a man younger than 45 with Graves' hyperthyroidism that later progressed to Graves' ophthalmopathy. Sequenced material: blood. The base sequence is TGTGCCAGCAGTCCCTTACTGATTCGGAACACTGAAGCTTTCTTT. Its amino acids are CASSPLLIRNTEAFF.